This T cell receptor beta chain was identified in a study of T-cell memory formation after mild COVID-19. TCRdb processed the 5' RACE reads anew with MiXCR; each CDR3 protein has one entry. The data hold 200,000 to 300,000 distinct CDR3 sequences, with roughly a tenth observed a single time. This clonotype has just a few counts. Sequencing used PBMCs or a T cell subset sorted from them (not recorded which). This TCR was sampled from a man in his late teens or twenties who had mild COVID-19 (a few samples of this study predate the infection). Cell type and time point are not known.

CDR3 in amino acids: CASSLLSASYEQYV. The DNA of the CDR3 is TGTGCCAGCAGCTTGTTGTCTGCATCCTACGAGCAGTACGTC. V gene TRBV5-5 combines with J gene TRBJ2-7; D is unclear. V dropped 1 base and J dropped 1 base, with 9 bases sitting between them. Germline-derived CDR1 and CDR2 are SGHKS and YYEKEE (reference sequence). The CDR3 spans 14 residues.